This TCR beta chain was sequenced during a study of blood T cell repertoires in COVID-19. Germline-derived CDR1 and CDR2 are LNHDA and SQIVND (reference sequence). CDR3 size: 12 residues. Trimming pared 5 bases from V and 6 bases from J, leaving 10 bases between. Libraries were prepared by immunoSEQ multiplex PCR; TCRdb keeps only in-frame clonotypes and omits some of them. The repertoire consists of some 130,000 clones, with about 80% occurring once and the leading ten covering 40% to 55%. The sample taken for sequencing was peripheral blood. The clonotype was recovered from a human donor in a cohort sampled during active COVID-19. This chain joins TRBV19 and TRBJ1-2; D may be TRBD1 (5 bases). CDR3 loop: CASSPQGNGYTF. In nucleotides, the CDR3 is TGTGCCAGTAGTCCGCAGGGAAATGGCTACACCTTC.